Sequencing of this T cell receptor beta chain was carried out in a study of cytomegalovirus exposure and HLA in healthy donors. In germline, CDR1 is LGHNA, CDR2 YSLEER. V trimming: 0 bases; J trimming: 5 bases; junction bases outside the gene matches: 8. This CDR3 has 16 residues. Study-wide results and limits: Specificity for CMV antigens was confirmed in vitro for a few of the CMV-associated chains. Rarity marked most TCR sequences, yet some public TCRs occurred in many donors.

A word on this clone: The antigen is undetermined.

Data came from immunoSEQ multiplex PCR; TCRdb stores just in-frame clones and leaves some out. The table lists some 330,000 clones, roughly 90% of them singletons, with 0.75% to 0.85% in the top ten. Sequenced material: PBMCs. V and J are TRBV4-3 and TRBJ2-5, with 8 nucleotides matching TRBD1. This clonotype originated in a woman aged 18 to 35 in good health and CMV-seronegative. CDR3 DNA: TGCGCCAGCAGCCAAGATGGGGGGACAGGAGGGGAGACCCAGTACTTC. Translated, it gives CASSQDGGTGGETQYF.